This is a list of T cell receptor beta chains from one sample in a study of CD8+ T cells in alopecia areata. The protocol was immunoSEQ multiplex PCR, while the TCRdb copy is restricted to in-frame clones and leaves out a portion. Here the sample spans around 100,000 clones, 55% being singletons. Sequenced sample: CD4+ T cells sorted from blood. All receptors derive from a human donor in good health. CDR3s include the opening cysteine and the closing phenylalanine or tryptophan. Each record gives: J gene, V gene, D gene, clone size, CDR3 DNA, CDR3 protein. D genes are given only for firm matches. Clone size appears in some rows only: once, few, many, or a class for an expanded clone.

>TRBJ1-5|TRBV27|TRBD1|-
TGTGCCAGCAGCTTACAGGGGGCGAATCAGCCCCAGCATTTT
CASSLQGANQPQHF
>TRBJ2-4|TRBV5-1|-|few
TGCGCCAGCAGCTTGGAGGAGGGGTCCAAAAACATTCAGTACTTC
CASSLEEGSKNIQYF
>TRBJ1-6|TRBV4-1|-|once
TGCGCCAGCAGCCAAGAAAGGATCCATAATTCACCCCTCCACTTT
CASSQERIHNSPLHF
>TRBJ2-3|TRBV5-6|-|-
TGTGCCAGCAGCTTGGATTGGGGGAATATAGGCACAGATACGCAGTATTTT
CASSLDWGNIGTDTQYF
>TRBJ1-4|TRBV5-6|-|-
TGTGCCAGCAGCACACCTAAAAGGAAGGGGGAAAAACTGTTTTTT
CASSTPKRKGEKLFF
>TRBJ2-7|TRBV7-2|-|-
TGTGCCAGCAGCTTGGTCGACACCTACGAGCAGTACTTC
CASSLVDTYEQYF
>TRBJ1-3|TRBV7-6|-|-
TGTGCCAGCAGCTTGGGGACGGGGAACACCATATATTTT
CASSLGTGNTIYF
>TRBJ2-2|TRBV2|-|-
TGTGCCAGCAGTGAATATGGGGTCAGGGGGGAGCTGTTTTTT
CASSEYGVRGELFF
>TRBJ1-4|TRBV6-5|-|-
TGTGCCAGCGGCCCCACTAGGGAGATGGAAAAACTGTTTTTT
CASGPTREMEKLFF
>TRBJ2-3|TRBV5-4|-|-
TGTGCCAGCAGCTTGCCAGGCGCAGATACGCAGTATTTT
CASSLPGADTQYF
>TRBJ1-1|TRBV5-4|-|many
TGTGCCAGCAGCTTGATGGACCGCCTCATGAACACTGAAGCTTTCTTT
CASSLMDRLMNTEAFF
>TRBJ2-4|TRBV10-3|TRBD2|-
TGTGCCATCAGTGCCCTAACCGGGACTAGCTCAACTCAGTACTTC
CAISALTGTSSTQYF
>TRBJ2-6|TRBV5-1|TRBD1|few
TGCGCCAGCAGCGGCGGGACAGGGAGTGATCGTGCGGGGGCCAACGTCCTGACTTTC
CASSGGTGSDRAGANVLTF
>TRBJ2-7|TRBV7-9|-|-
TGTGCCAGCGGTTTGGGGGGCCACGAGCAGTACTTC
CASGLGGHEQYF
>TRBJ2-7|TRBV4-3|-|-
TGCGCCAGCAGCCAAGATCCGGACTCCTACGAGCAGTACTTC
CASSQDPDSYEQYF
>TRBJ2-6|TRBV7-9|-|-
TGTGCCAGCAGCCAAGATGGGACGAGCTCTGGGGCCAACGTCCTGACTTTC
CASSQDGTSSGANVLTF
>TRBJ2-5|TRBV12-5|-|medium-sized
TGTGCTAGTGGTTTTGGAATCCGTAGGGAGACCCAGTACTTC
CASGFGIRRETQYF
>TRBJ1-4|TRBV28|TRBD1|-
TGTGCCAGCACCCGGACAGGCCCTAATGAAAAACTGTTTTTT
CASTRTGPNEKLFF
>TRBJ1-6|TRBV30|-|-
TGTGCCGCAGAAATTAATTCACCCCTCCACTTT
CAAEINSPLHF
>TRBJ2-5|TRBV5-1|-|-
TGCGCCAGCATGGACTCCGTCTCGGAGACCCAGTACTTC
CASMDSVSETQYF
>TRBJ1-2|TRBV2|-|-
TGTGCCAGCGTCGGGACGGGCTATGGCTACACCTTC
CASVGTGYGYTF
>TRBJ1-5|TRBV30|-|-
TGTGCCTGGAGAGAACAGGGTAGGCCTGATCAGCCCCAGCATTTT
CAWREQGRPDQPQHF
>TRBJ2-6|TRBV9|-|-
TGTGCCAGCAGCGTAACCCCCCGGGCAAATGTAGGGGCCAACGTCCTGACTTTC
CASSVTPRANVGANVLTF
>TRBJ2-6|TRBV29-1|-|few
TGCAGCGTCGCTGGGCCCGGGACAAAGAGCTCTGGGGCCAACGTCCTGACTTTC
CSVAGPGTKSSGANVLTF
>TRBJ1-6|TRBV4-2|TRBD1|-
TGTGCCAGCAGCCAAAGTGGACAGGGGATTAATTCACCCCTCCACTTT
CASSQSGQGINSPLHF
>TRBJ1-1|TRBV7-9|-|-
TGTGCCAGCAGCTTGGGGGCCACTGAAGCTTTCTTT
CASSLGATEAFF
>TRBJ2-3|TRBV7-2|-|many
TGTGCCAGCAGCTTCTCGGAGGGTACGCAGTATTTT
CASSFSEGTQYF
>TRBJ2-3|TRBV29-1|-|once
TGCAGCGTTTATAACCCCGGAGATACGCAGTATTTT
CSVYNPGDTQYF